These T cell receptor beta chains were read from a single sample in a study of blood T cells in healthy people across ages. TCRdb re-called the 5' RACE reads through MiXCR, storing one row per CDR3 protein. The sample includes around 1.5 million distinct CDR3 sequences, roughly 32% of them seen just once. The sequenced material came from blood. The receptors shown here come from a woman aged 25-40 years in good health. Both conserved end residues are part of each CDR3. D genes are given only for firm matches. Size is omitted from some rows. Given values are once, few, many or a class for expanded clones.

d_call,j_call,v_call,clone_size,cdr3_aa,cdr3_nt
.,TRBJ2-3,TRBV4-1,many,CASSQRQSTDTQYF,TGCGCCAGCAGCCAAAGACAAAGCACAGATACGCAGTATTTT
TRBD1,TRBJ2-1,TRBV7-9,.,CASSWRGQGMGNEQFF,TGTGCCAGCAGCTGGAGAGGACAGGGGATGGGGAATGAGCAGTTCTTC
.,TRBJ2-3,TRBV10-3,few,CAIAGLGTDTRYF,TGTGCCATCGCAGGCTTGGGCACAGATACGCGGTATTTT
.,TRBJ1-2,TRBV13,few,CASTLGVVANYGYTF,TGTGCCAGCACCTTAGGAGTAGTAGCTAACTATGGCTACACCTTC
.,TRBJ2-7,TRBV29-1,many,CSVERQGSNEQYF,TGCAGCGTTGAAAGGCAGGGTTCCAACGAGCAGTACTTC
TRBD2,TRBJ2-5,TRBV7-3,many,CASSLVAGVQETQYF,TGTGCCAGCAGCTTAGTAGCGGGGGTCCAAGAGACCCAGTACTTC
.,TRBJ2-5,TRBV11-2,many,CASSLRLETQYF,TGTGCCAGCAGCTTGAGGTTGGAGACCCAGTACTTC
TRBD1,TRBJ2-7,TRBV2,many,CASSEGLGTAGYEQYF,TGTGCCAGCAGTGAAGGTCTCGGGACAGCTGGCTACGAGCAGTACTTC
TRBD1,TRBJ2-7,TRBV20-1,.,CSATDRGPSYEQYF,TGCAGTGCTACTGACAGGGGGCCGTCCTACGAGCAGTACTTC
TRBD1,TRBJ1-2,TRBV6-5,.,CASRSTGDKDYGYTF,TGTGCCAGCAGATCGACAGGGGATAAGGACTATGGCTACACCTTC
.,TRBJ2-5,TRBV4-2,many,CASSQDGYQETQYF,TGTGCCAGCAGCCAAGACGGGTACCAAGAGACCCAGTACTTC
.,TRBJ1-1,TRBV7-9,.,CASSLMEGRNTEAFF,TGTGCCAGCAGCTTAATGGAGGGGAGGAACACTGAAGCTTTCTTT
.,TRBJ1-2,TRBV2,.,CASRTEKGDSYTF,TGTGCCAGCAGGACTGAGAAGGGGGATAGCTACACCTTC
TRBD2,TRBJ2-7,TRBV9,.,CASSAPVGGGLYEQYF,TGTGCCAGCAGCGCCCCTGTTGGCGGGGGGCTCTACGAGCAGTACTTC
TRBD2,TRBJ2-3,TRBV7-6,.,CASSLVVRAGDTDTQYF,TGTGCCAGCAGCTTAGTGGTCCGAGCGGGGGACACAGATACGCAGTATTTT
.,TRBJ2-1,TRBV7-2,.,CASSSQIGDEQFF,TGTGCCAGCAGCTCTCAAATCGGCGATGAGCAGTTCTTC
.,TRBJ2-5,TRBV4-1,.,CASSQDLFRQETQYF,TGCGCCAGCAGCCAAGATCTTTTCAGGCAAGAGACCCAGTACTTC
.,TRBJ2-7,TRBV4-1,.,CASSQQEGSYEQYF,TGCGCCAGCAGCCAACAGGAGGGCTCCTACGAGCAGTACTTC
.,TRBJ1-2,TRBV7-3,few,CASSPQSGGYYGYTF,TGTGCCAGCAGCCCCCAATCCGGGGGATACTATGGCTACACCTTC
.,TRBJ2-7,TRBV6-1,.,CASSATLSYEQYF,TGTGCCAGCAGTGCTACACTCTCCTACGAGCAGTACTTC
.,TRBJ1-1,TRBV4-2,.,CASSLGVRVETEAFF,TGTGCCAGCAGCCTGGGGGTCAGGGTCGAGACTGAAGCTTTCTTT
TRBD2,TRBJ2-3,TRBV9,.,CTSSVRAGGDTQYF,TGTACCAGCAGCGTCCGGGCGGGGGGAGATACGCAGTATTTT
TRBD1,TRBJ2-7,TRBV27,.,CASGNRQGGGSEQYF,TGTGCCAGCGGAAATCGACAGGGGGGAGGGTCCGAGCAGTACTTC
.,TRBJ2-3,TRBV7-9,.,CASSLYEGTDTQYF,TGTGCCAGCAGCTTATACGAGGGGACAGATACGCAGTATTTT
.,TRBJ1-1,TRBV29-1,.,CSVTAGAEAFF,TGCAGCGTCACCGCCGGCGCTGAAGCTTTCTTT
.,TRBJ1-6,TRBV28,.,CASSHSRGFNSPLHF,TGTGCCAGCAGTCACTCGAGGGGGTTTAATTCACCCCTCCACTTT
TRBD1,TRBJ2-1,TRBV20-1,few,CSAGGQDSYNEQFF,TGCAGTGCTGGAGGACAGGACTCCTACAATGAGCAGTTCTTC
TRBD2,TRBJ2-7,TRBV9,.,CASSVGGGEIGYEQYF,TGTGCCAGCAGCGTAGGGGGAGGGGAGATCGGATACGAGCAGTACTTC
.,TRBJ1-2,TRBV6-6,.,CASSYKGGDLNYGYTF,TGTGCCAGCAGTTACAAGGGGGGAGACCTTAACTATGGCTACACCTTC
TRBD1,TRBJ1-2,TRBV13,few,CASKGTGVDYGYTF,TGTGCCAGCAAAGGGACAGGGGTGGACTATGGCTACACCTTC
TRBD2,TRBJ2-1,TRBV12-5,.,CASGVSGGPYNEQFF,TGTGCTAGTGGGGTTAGCGGGGGGCCTTACAATGAGCAGTTCTTC
TRBD2,TRBJ2-3,TRBV4-1,many,CASSQVQRETDTQYF,TGCGCCAGCAGCCAAGTGCAGCGGGAGACAGATACGCAGTATTTT
.,TRBJ2-1,TRBV20-1,.,CARLAAGPGEQFF,TGCGCCCGGTTGGCGGCAGGCCCGGGCGAGCAGTTCTTC
.,TRBJ2-1,TRBV6-2/TRBV6-3,.,CASSSTGTTPNEQFF,TGTGCCAGCAGTTCCACCGGGACGACGCCCAATGAGCAGTTCTTC
.,TRBJ2-1,TRBV4-1,.,CASSPDGVSEQFF,TGCGCCAGCAGCCCGGACGGGGTGAGCGAGCAGTTCTTC
.,TRBJ1-1,TRBV20-1,few,CSARELTGYTEAFF,TGCAGTGCTAGAGAGCTAACAGGGTATACTGAAGCTTTCTTT
.,TRBJ2-4,TRBV29-1,.,CSVEGPRGSKNIQYF,TGCAGCGTTGAGGGACCTCGCGGGTCCAAAAACATTCAGTACTTC